Below are 23 T cell receptor beta chains sequenced from a single sample in a study of radiation and T cells in renal cell carcinoma. Libraries were prepared by immunoSEQ multiplex PCR; TCRdb keeps only in-frame clonotypes and omits some of them. The sample has about 150,000 clones, 88% seen once; the top ten hold 4.1%. Stated time point: baseline pretreatment blood. Documented treatment: 15 Gy SBRT to primary tumor, nephrectomy 4 weeks later. Sequencing was performed on blood, taken from a patient whose treatment included radiotherapy and nephrectomy. These receptors were taken from an older woman with renal cell carcinoma.

J is TRBJ2-5 and V is TRBV7-6, with D possibly called TRBD1 or TRBD2 (5 bases each). Germline values: CDR1 SGHVS, CDR2 FNYEAQ. CDR3 size: 14 residues. Trimming pared 5 bases from V and 3 bases from J, leaving 13 bases between. Written as DNA, the CDR3 is TGTGCCAGCAGCCGGGACGGAGGAGAAGAGACCCAGTACTTC. As protein: CASSRDGGEETQYF.

The chain is built from TRBV27 and TRBJ1-5; TRBD1 is a possible D gene (5 bases). This CDR3 has 14 amino acids. Germline CDR1 and CDR2: MNHEY and SMNVEV (reference sequence). Trimming cost V 0 bases and J 10 bases, with 13 bases left between them. For the CDR3, the DNA is TGTGCCAGCAGTTTATCGCCGGGGGTTCGACCCCAGCATTTT. Amino acid sequence: CASSLSPGVRPQHF.

The chain couples TRBV30 to TRBJ1-2, with 7 nucleotides matching TRBD1. The V and J ends lost 2 bases and 4 bases, in that order; junction bases with no gene match: 10. This CDR3 region has 15 residues. Germline CDR1 is GTSNPN and CDR2 is SVGIG (reference sequence). The CDR3 region is CAWSFQTGSSYGYTF. CDR3 coding DNA: TGTGCCTGGAGTTTTCAGACAGGGAGCTCCTATGGCTACACCTTC.

This chain connects TRBV6-1 to TRBJ1-3; D gene unclear. This CDR3 contains 17 residues. Trimming removed 0 bases from V and 3 bases from J, with 15 bases in between. CDR1 and CDR2 (germline): MNHNS, SASEGT. CDR3 DNA sequence: TGTGCCAGCAGTGAAGCGGGAAGGATAAGTCTTGGAAACACCATATATTTT. It yields the protein CASSEAGRISLGNTIYF.

CDR3 amino acids: CASSTGQGNNQPQHF. The CDR3 DNA reads TGTGCCAGTAGTACTGGACAGGGAAACAATCAGCCCCAGCATTTT. The chain has TRBV19 and TRBJ1-5, with 8 bases identical to TRBD1. The germline gives CDR1 LNHDA, CDR2 SQIVND (reference sequence). CDR3 length: 15 residues. J lost 3 bases, V lost 4 bases, and 5 bases had no gene match. Together with reference TRBV19 and TRBJ1-5, the CDR3 gives the full variable domain: DGGITQSPKYLFRKEGQNVTLSCEQNLNHDAMYWYRQDPGQGLRLIYYSQIVNDFQKGDIAEGYSVSREKKESFPLTVTSAQKNPTAFYLCASSTGQGNNQPQHFGDGTRLSIL.

The CDR3 DNA reads as TGTGCCAGCAGCTTATATGGGACACCGTTCGAGCAGTACTTC. This gives the protein CASSLYGTPFEQYF. This sequence joins TRBV11-2 and TRBJ2-7; D possibly corresponds to TRBD1 (6 bases). Trimming stripped 2 bases from V and 6 bases from J, with 14 bases between. Per germline, CDR1 SGHAT and CDR2 FQNNGV. The CDR3 sequence is 14 residues long. Variable domain in full (rest from reference TRBV11-2 and TRBJ2-7): EAGVAQSPRYKIIEKRQSVAFWCNPISGHATLYWYQQILGQGPKLLIQFQNNGVVDDSQLPKDRFSAERLKGVDSTLKIQPAKLEDSAVYLCASSLYGTPFEQYFGPGTRLTVT.

This chain connects TRBV19 to TRBJ1-1; D is unresolved. Germline-derived CDR1 and CDR2 are LNHDA and SQIVND (reference sequence). The CDR3 has 13 residues. Trimming removed 6 bases at V and 0 bases at J, with 8 bases between. The CDR3: CASRPHLNTEAFF. CDR3 DNA: TGTGCCAGTAGACCTCACCTGAACACTGAAGCTTTCTTT.

The chain recombines TRBV5-8 with TRBJ1-5; 7 nucleotides line up with TRBD1. The germline CDR1 and CDR2 sequences are SGHTS and YDEGEE. Trimming removed 0 bases from V and 2 bases from J; junction bases left unmatched: 5. The CDR3 runs to 16 residues. Here the CDR3 reads CASSLADRAGNQPQHF. The CDR3 DNA follows: TGTGCCAGCAGCTTGGCAGACAGGGCTGGCAATCAGCCCCAGCATTTT.

As concerns this clone: Other DNA sequences within the sample encode an identical CDR3. The chain recombines TRBV6-1 with TRBJ2-7; D is tentatively TRBD1 or TRBD2 (5 bases each). This CDR3 region has 13 residues. In germline, CDR1 is MNHNS, CDR2 SASEGT. The V end lost 3 bases, the J end lost 4 bases, and 10 bases lay between the germline ends. CDR3 nucleotide sequence: TGTGCCAGCAGTGAGGGGACGGCGTACGAGCAGTACTTC. Its translation: CASSEGTAYEQYF.

The rearrangement links TRBV7-2 to TRBJ2-7, with a possible D match to TRBD2 (5 bases). This CDR3 region has 13 residues. Germline V gene data show CDR1 as SGHTA and CDR2 as FQGNSA. The V and J ends lost 2 bases and 6 bases respectively, with 11 bases between them. CDR3 loop: CASSLQVEGEQYF. The CDR3 nucleotides read TGTGCCAGCAGCTTACAAGTTGAGGGCGAGCAGTACTTC.

This clone has just one count. The chain links TRBV19 to TRBJ1-1; D gene ambiguous. The germline CDR1 and CDR2 sequences are LNHDA and SQIVND (reference sequence). There are 18 residues in the CDR3. V was clipped by 1 base and J by 0 bases, with 18 bases between them. The CDR3 loop reads CASSIGPPAALLNTEAFF. The CDR3 DNA reads TGTGCCAGTAGTATAGGGCCTCCCGCGGCCTTGTTGAACACTGAAGCTTTCTTT.

The chain combines TRBV21-1 with TRBJ1-1; the table's D gene call, TRBD1, was not cross checked with the DNA. TRBV21-1 corresponds to a pseudogene. The length of the CDR3 is 18 residues. CDR3: CASSKEVCVAGRTTEAFF. As DNA, the CDR3 is TGTGCCAGCAGCAAAGAGGTGTGTGTGGCAGGGCGAACCACTGAAGCTTTCTTT.

A note on this clone: Other DNA sequences in the sample encode the same CDR3. The rearrangement uses TRBV4-1 and TRBJ2-3; D ambiguous. Per germline, CDR1 MGHRA and CDR2 YSYEKL. Trimming pared 0 bases from V and 2 bases from J, leaving 6 bases between. CDR3 length equals 14 residues. The CDR3 bases are TGCGCCAGCAGCCAAGATCGGGCCACAGATACGCAGTATTTT. Translated: CASSQDRATDTQYF.

The chain employs TRBV4-2 and TRBJ1-1; perhaps TRBD1 as D (5 bases). CDR1 and CDR2 from the germline V gene are LGHNA and YNFKEQ. The germline V and J ends were trimmed by 1 base and 1 base, with 16 bases remaining between them. The CDR3 has 17 residues. The CDR3 here is CASSQVPQGIGNTEAFF. The CDR3 region has the DNA TGTGCCAGCAGCCAAGTACCTCAGGGTATCGGGAACACTGAAGCTTTCTTT.

The chain recombines TRBV7-3 with TRBJ2-7; unclear D gene. The CDR3 is 13 residues long. Trimming removed 2 bases at V and 6 bases at J, with 11 bases between. Per the germline V gene, CDR1 is SGHTA and CDR2 is FQGTGA. The CDR3 region is CASSLLSNGEQYF. The CDR3 DNA sequence: TGTGCCAGCAGCTTACTTAGTAACGGCGAGCAGTACTTC.

This chain joins TRBV4-2 and TRBJ1-5, with 8 nucleotides matching TRBD1. The CDR3 spans 18 residues. The junction had 12 bases not matched to a gene; V was cut back by 5 bases and J by 0 bases. Germline V gives CDR1 LGHNA, CDR2 YNFKEQ. The CDR3 nucleotides read TGTGCCAGCAGCTTGGGCCCAGGACAGGGATATAGCAATCAGCCCCAGCATTTT. Its protein is CASSLGPGQGYSNQPQHF.

This sequence joins TRBV19 and TRBJ1-2; D not certain. CDR1 and CDR2 (germline): LNHDA, SQIVND (reference sequence). The CDR3 loop spans 14 amino acids. Deletions cut 0 bases from V and 4 bases from J, with 9 bases between. CDR3 sequence reads: CASSIDGNSYGYTF. DNA of the CDR3: TGTGCCAGTAGTATAGACGGAAATAGCTATGGCTACACCTTC.

This rearrangement joins TRBV5-1 to TRBJ1-5; the D gene is possibly TRBD1 (5 bases). This CDR3 contains 15 residues. The germline CDR1 and CDR2 sequences are SGHRS and YFSETQ. Deletions cut 0 bases from V and 7 bases from J, with 14 bases between. The DNA of the CDR3 is TGCGCCAGCAGCTTGGACGACGGGGGAGGGCAGCCCCAGCATTTT. Its translation is CASSLDDGGGQPQHF.

The chain has TRBV7-2 and TRBJ2-2; D tentatively reads TRBD1 or TRBD2 (5 bases each). Trimming stripped 5 bases from V and 0 bases from J, with 10 bases between. Germline V CDR1 and CDR2: SGHTA, FQGNSA. This CDR3 spans 15 amino acids. The CDR3: CASSPLGANTGELFF. For the CDR3, the DNA is TGTGCCAGCAGCCCCCTGGGGGCGAACACCGGGGAGCTGTTTTTT. Full variable domain (rest looked up from reference TRBV7-2 and TRBJ2-2): GAGVSQSPSNKVTEKGKDVELRCDPISGHTALYWYRQSLGQGLEFLIYFQGNSAPDKSGLPSDRFSAERTGGSVSTLTIQRTQQEDSAVYLCASSPLGANTGELFFGEGSRLTVL.

The chain recombines TRBV5-4 with TRBJ2-2; D gene unclear. Looked up from germline, CDR1 is SGHNT and CDR2 is YYREEE (reference sequence). Trimming stripped 4 bases from V and 0 bases from J, with 10 bases between. This CDR3 region has 15 residues. The CDR3 nucleotides read TGTGCCAGCAGCAGGGTTGGAACGAACACCGGGGAGCTGTTTTTT. Its protein is CASSRVGTNTGELFF.

The rearrangement uses TRBV5-1 and TRBJ2-2, with unresolved D. This CDR3 has 14 residues. Germline loops: CDR1 SGHRS, CDR2 YFSETQ. Trimming removed 1 base from V and 1 base from J, with 5 bases in between. Here the CDR3 DNA reads TGCGCCAGCAGCTTGTCCGGGAACACCGGGGAGCTGTTTTTT. This translates into CASSLSGNTGELFF.

V and J are TRBV29-1 and TRBJ1-1; D uncertain. The length of the CDR3 is 11 residues. V was shortened by 7 bases and J by 2 bases, with 8 bases between the two germline ends. Germline lookup yields CDR1 SQVTM and CDR2 ANQGSEA. The CDR3 region has the DNA TGCAGCGCCCGGGCCAACACTGAAGCTTTCTTT. Translation gives CSARANTEAFF. Combining the CDR3 with reference TRBV29-1 and TRBJ1-1 gives the whole variable domain SAVISQKPSRDICQRGTSLTIQCQVDSQVTMMFWYRQQPGQSLTLIATANQGSEATYESGFVIDKFPISRPNLTFSTLTVSNMSPEDSSIYLCSARANTEAFFGQGTRLTVV.

In this sample, this clone turned up a few times. The chain employs TRBV7-2 and TRBJ1-2; D is uncertain. Trimming removed 5 bases from V and 7 bases from J, with 14 bases in between. The CDR3 is made up of 13 amino acids. CDR1 is SGHTA, CDR2 FQGNSA, per germline. The CDR3 region is CASSATSEGGYTF. CDR3 sequence (DNA): TGTGCCAGCAGCGCGACGTCTGAGGGTGGCTACACCTTC.